The TCR beta chain described here comes from a study of shared clonotypes between healthy human individuals. The CDR3 covers 13 residues. Trimming pared 5 bases from V and 7 bases from J, leaving 14 bases between. Germline V lookup: CDR1 LNHNV, CDR2 YYDKDF (reference sequence). Notes on the study in general: The four-donor shared clonotypes exceeded non-shared clonotypes in generation probability, with non-shared ones scoring lower.

For each subset, genomic DNA was distributed in equal portions over several immunoSEQ plates. The method was immunoSEQ multiplex PCR; TCRdb's version includes in-frame clones alone and lacks a portion of them. Of approximately 810,000 clones listed, nearly 95% were seen once; the top ten hold 20% to 30%. In the naive CD8 group, cells lacked CD45RO and were positively selected for CCR7, so terminally differentiated effector memory CD45RA+ cells were left out. About this clone itself: Its antigen is unidentified.

The source is a man under 40 in good health. The sequencing sample was made of naive CD8+ T cells sorted from blood. The chain joins TRBV15 to TRBJ1-2, with D unclear. CDR3 sequence (DNA): TGTGCCACCAGCTCGAAGGCAGGAGCTGGCTACACCTTC. Protein product: CATSSKAGAGYTF.